The clone carrying this T cell receptor beta chain came up a few times. Its target is not known. The PBMCs had their origin in 7.5 to 10 ml of fresh peripheral blood. RNA transcripts provided the template for amplifying TCR beta CDR3 regions. Investigators did first-round RT-PCR with HTBI primers, then second-round multiplex PCR. Each CDR3 protein is one row after TCRdb ran MiXCR on the multiplex PCR reads. The sample lists some 240,000 distinct CDR3 sequences; roughly 50% were seen once. This sample was included in a study of Graves' ophthalmopathy and Graves' hyperthyroidism. About the research overall: Sampling took place at initial diagnosis, with peripheral blood obtained before any treatment.

V was shortened by 2 bases and J by 8 bases, with 18 bases between the two germline ends. The CDR3 spans 15 residues. Study-wide results and limits: Blood repertoires reportedly contained most expanded thyroid clonotypes above 0.001 frequency. Classification of ophthalmopathy versus stable hyperthyroidism by a 13-signature model yielded roughly 86% sensitivity and approximately 79% specificity.

Sequences were obtained from peripheral blood. This sequence was found in an adult man with Graves' ophthalmopathy. V is TRBV12-3 or TRBV12-4 and J is TRBJ1-2; D is perhaps TRBD1 (6 bases). The CDR3 reads CASSLSGGSTRGYTF. CDR3 coding DNA: TGTGCCAGCAGTTTATCGGGGGGCTCAACTCGGGGCTACACCTTC.